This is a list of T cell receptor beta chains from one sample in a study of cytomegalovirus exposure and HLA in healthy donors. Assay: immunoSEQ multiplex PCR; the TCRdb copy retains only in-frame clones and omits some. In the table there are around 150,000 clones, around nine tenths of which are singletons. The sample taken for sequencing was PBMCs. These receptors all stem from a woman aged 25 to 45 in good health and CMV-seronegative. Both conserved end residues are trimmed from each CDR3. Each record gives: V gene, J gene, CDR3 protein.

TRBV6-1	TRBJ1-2	ASSPPGFTAHGYT
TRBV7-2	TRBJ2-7	ASSLVGTSEVYYEQY
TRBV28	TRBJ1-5	ASSFTPGQGKPQH
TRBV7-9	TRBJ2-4	ASSPPLSIAKNIQY
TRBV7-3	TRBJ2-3	ASSAARLAGVTDTQY
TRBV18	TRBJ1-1	ASSPIGQPTEAF
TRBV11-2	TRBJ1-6	ASSLPGQFDSPLH
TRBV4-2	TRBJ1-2	ASSQILQGWGAGYT
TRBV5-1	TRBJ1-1	ASSLAGRVSTEAF
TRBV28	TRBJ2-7	ASRTLGQGIPYEQY
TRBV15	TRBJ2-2	ATSRPGTSSIGGELF
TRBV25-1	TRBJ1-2	ASIVHRFYGYT
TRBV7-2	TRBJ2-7	ASSRASGGAYYEQY
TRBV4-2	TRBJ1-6	ASSLWTGGNPISSYNSPLH
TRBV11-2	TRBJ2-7	ASSSRGGTSGTRSYEQY
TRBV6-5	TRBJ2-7	ASSGDRDYEQY
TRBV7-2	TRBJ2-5	ASSPDRGRETQY
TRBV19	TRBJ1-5	ASSIPRYSNQPQH
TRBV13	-	ASSPTGQGAHEQY
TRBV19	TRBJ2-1	ASSSQAASGRGSYNEQF
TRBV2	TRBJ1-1	ASNGEYYTEAF
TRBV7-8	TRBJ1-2	ASSPGQGVYGYT
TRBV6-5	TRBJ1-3	ASSYSPADSGNTIY
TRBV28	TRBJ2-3	ASSVSGASTDTQY
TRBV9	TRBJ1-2	ASSGGQGVIYGYT
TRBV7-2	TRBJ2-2	ASSLSASGGLNTGELF
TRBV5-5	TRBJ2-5	ASSSPPGGKETQY
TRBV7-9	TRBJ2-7	ASSLQGAPVEQY
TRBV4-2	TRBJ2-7	ASSPRTSGSRGTGEQY
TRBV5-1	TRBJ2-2	ASSPGDLGRYGELF
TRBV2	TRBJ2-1	ASSPTGGLYNEQF
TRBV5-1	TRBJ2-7	ASSLFWRWSYEQY
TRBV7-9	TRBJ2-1	ASSRSTDNEQF
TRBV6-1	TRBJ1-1	ASSEGSEALEAF
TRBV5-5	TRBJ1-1	ASSLRDRVPLNTEAF
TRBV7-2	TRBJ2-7	ASSLAVAGPYEQY
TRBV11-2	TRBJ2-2	ASSSGDYYTGELF
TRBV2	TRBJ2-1	ASSEGSRDNEQF
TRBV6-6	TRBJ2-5	ASREDRSQETQY
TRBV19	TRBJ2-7	ASRGQGGNYEQY
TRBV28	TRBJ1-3	ASSPHRQSSGNTIY
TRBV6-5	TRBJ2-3	ASRRLAGSTDTQY
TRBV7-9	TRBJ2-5	TLQGLAPQETQY
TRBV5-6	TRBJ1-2	ASSLRYANYGYP
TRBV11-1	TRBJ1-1	ASSLLGGNTEAF
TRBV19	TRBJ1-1	ASIGTSEAF
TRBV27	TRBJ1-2	ASSPGQPYYGYT
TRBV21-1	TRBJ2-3	ASSKEWHGGADTQY
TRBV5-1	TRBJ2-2	ASSLNTGELF
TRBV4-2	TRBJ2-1	ASSQKPPRSSYNEQF
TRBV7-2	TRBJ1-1	ASSQSLGIGVTEAF
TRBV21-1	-	ASSRDTYEQY
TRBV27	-	ASSRTYAYEQY
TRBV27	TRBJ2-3	ASSFIWRPPTDTQY
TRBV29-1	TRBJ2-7	SVLGGRGGQY
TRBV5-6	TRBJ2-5	ASSLDGVGTQY
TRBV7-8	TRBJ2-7	ASSLEGLAGGPYEQY
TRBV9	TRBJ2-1	ASSPRIYNEQF
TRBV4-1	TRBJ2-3	ASSQGDRDTDTQY
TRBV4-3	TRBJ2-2	ASSLRGWIDQYTGELF